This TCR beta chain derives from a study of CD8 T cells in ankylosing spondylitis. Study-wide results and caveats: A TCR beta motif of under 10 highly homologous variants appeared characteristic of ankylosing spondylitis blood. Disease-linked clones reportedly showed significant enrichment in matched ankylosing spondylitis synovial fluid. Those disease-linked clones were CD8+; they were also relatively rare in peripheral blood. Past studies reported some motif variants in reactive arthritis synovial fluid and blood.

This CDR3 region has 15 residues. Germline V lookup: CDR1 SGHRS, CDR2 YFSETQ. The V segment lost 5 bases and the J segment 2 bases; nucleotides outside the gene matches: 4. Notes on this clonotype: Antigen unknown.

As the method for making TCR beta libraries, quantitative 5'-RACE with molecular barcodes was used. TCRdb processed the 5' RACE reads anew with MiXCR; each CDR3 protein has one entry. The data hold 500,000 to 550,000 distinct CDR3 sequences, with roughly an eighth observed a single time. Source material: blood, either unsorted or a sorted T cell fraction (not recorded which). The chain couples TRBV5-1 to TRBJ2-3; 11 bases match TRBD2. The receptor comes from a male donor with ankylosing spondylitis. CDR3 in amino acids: CASRGLADATDTQYF. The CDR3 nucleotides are TGCGCCAGCAGGGGACTAGCGGACGCCACAGATACGCAGTATTTT.